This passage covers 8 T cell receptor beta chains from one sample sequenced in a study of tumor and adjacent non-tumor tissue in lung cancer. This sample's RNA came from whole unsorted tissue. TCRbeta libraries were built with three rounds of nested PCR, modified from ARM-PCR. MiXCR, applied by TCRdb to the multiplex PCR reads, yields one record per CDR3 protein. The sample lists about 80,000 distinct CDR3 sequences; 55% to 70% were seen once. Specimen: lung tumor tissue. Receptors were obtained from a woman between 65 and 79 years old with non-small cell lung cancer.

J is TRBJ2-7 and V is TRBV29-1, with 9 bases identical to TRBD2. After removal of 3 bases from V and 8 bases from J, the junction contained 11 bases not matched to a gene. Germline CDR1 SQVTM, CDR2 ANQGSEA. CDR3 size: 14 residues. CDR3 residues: CSVDSGSGGNKQYF. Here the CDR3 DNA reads TGCAGCGTTGATTCTGGAAGCGGGGGGAACAAGCAGTACTTC.

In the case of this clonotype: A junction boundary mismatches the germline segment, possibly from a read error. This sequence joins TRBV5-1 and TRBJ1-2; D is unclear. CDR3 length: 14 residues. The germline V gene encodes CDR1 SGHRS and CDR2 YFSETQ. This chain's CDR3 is CANSSWTVSYGYTF. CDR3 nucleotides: TGCGCCAACAGCTCTTGGACGGTGTCCTATGGCTACACCTTC. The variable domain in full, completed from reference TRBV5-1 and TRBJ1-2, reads KAGVTQTPRYLIKTRGQQVTLSCSPISGHRSVSWYQQTPGQGLQFLFEYFSETQRNKGNFPGRFSGRQFSNSRSEMNVSTLELGDSALYLCANSSWTVSYGYTFGSGTRLTVV.

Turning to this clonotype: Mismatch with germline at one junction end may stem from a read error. The CDR3 sequence: CTSSPQHTGELFF. The CDR3, as DNA: TGTACCAGCAGCCCTCAACACACCGGGGAGCTGTTTTTT. This rearrangement joins TRBV12-3 or TRBV12-4 to TRBJ2-2; D ambiguous. CDR3 length equals 13 residues.

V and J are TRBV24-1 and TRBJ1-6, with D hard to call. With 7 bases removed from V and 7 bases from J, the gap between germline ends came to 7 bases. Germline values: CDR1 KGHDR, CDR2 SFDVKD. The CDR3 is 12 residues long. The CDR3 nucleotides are TGTGCCACCAGAGATGGGAATTCACCCCTCCACTTT. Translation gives CATRDGNSPLHF.

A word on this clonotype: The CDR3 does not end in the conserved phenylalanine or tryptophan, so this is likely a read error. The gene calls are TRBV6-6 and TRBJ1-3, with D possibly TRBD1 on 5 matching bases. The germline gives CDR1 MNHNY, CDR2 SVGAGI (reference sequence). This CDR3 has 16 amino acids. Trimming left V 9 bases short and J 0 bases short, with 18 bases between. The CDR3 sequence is CASSDGHVLSGNTIYY. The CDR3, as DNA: TGTGCCAGTAGTGACGGACACGTCCTCTCTGGAAACACCATATATTAT.

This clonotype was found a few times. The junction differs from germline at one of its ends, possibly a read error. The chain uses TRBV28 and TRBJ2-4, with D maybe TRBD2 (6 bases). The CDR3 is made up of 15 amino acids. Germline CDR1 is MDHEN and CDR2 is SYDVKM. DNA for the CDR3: TGTGCCGGCAGTTCAGGAGCTCTGGGGGAGGACATTCAGTACTTC. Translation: CAGSSGALGEDIQYF.

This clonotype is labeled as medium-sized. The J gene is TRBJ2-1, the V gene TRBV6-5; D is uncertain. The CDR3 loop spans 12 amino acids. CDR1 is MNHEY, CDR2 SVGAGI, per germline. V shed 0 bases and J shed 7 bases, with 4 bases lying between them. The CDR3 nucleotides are TGTGCCAGCAGTTACTCGAGGAATGAGCAGTTCTTC. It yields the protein CASSYSRNEQFF.

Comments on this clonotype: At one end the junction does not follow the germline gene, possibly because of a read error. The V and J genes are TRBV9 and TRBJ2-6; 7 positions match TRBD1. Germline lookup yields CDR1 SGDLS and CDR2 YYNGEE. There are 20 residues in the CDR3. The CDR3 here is CASSVARDRQKSSGAKVLTF. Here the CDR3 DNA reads TGTGCCAGCAGCGTAGCAAGGGACAGACAAAAAAGCTCTGGGGCCAAAGTCCTGACTTTC.